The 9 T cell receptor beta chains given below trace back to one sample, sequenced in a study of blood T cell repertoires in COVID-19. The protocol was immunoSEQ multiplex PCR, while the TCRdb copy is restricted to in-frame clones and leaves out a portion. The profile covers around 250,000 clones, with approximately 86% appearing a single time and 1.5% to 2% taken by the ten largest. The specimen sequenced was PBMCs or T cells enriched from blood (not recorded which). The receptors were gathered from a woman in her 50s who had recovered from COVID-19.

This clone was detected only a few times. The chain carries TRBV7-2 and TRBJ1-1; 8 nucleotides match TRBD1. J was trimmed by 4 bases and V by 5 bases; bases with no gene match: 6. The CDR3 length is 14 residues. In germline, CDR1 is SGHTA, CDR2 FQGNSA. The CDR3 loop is CASSLTGGGTEAFF. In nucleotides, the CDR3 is TGTGCCAGCAGCCTTACAGGGGGTGGCACTGAAGCTTTCTTT.

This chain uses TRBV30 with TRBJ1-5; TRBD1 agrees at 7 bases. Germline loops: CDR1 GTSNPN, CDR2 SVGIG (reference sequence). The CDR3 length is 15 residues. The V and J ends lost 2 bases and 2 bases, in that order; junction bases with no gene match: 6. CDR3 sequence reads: CAWSRGGEGNQPQHF. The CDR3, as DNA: TGTGCCTGGAGTCGAGGGGGCGAAGGCAATCAGCCCCAGCATTTT.

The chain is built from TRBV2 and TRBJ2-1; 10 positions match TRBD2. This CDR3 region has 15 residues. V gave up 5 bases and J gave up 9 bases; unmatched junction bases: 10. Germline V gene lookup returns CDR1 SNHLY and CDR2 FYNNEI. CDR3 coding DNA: TGTGCCAGCAGTCCCGCTAGCGGGAGAGTGTCTGAGCAGTTCTTC. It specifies CASSPASGRVSEQFF.

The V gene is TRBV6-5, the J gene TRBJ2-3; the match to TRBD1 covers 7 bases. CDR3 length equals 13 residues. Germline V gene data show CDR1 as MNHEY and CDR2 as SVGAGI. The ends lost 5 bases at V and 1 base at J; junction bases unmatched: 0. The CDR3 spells CASSRGRTDTQYF. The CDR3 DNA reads TGTGCCAGCAGTAGGGGGCGCACAGATACGCAGTATTTT.

CDR3 coding DNA: TGTGCCTCACGCAAGGGGGATCCTAGATCACCCCTCCACTTT. This codes for CASRKGDPRSPLHF. The chain has TRBV28 and TRBJ1-6; maybe TRBD1 (6 bases). Deletions cut 11 bases from V and 10 bases from J, with 21 bases between. The CDR3 extends over 14 amino acids. The germline V gene has CDR1 MDHEN and CDR2 SYDVKM.

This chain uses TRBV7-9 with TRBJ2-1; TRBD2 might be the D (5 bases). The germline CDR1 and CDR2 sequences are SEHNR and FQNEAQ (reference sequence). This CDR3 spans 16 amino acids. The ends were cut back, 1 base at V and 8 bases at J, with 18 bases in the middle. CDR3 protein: CASSLVYGDRRDEQFF. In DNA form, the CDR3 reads TGTGCCAGCAGCTTAGTTTACGGGGATCGAAGGGATGAGCAGTTCTTC.

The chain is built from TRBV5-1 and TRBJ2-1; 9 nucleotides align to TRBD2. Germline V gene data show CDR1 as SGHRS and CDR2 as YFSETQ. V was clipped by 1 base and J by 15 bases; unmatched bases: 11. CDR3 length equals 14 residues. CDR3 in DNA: TGCGCCAGCAGCTTGCCAACTAGCGGGCGGGTCCCGTTCTTC. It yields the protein CASSLPTSGRVPFF.

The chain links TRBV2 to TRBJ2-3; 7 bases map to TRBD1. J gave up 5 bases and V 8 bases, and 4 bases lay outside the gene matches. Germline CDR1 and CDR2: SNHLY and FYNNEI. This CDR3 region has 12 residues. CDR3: CASYRTGDTQYF. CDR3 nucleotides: TGTGCCAGCTATAGGACAGGAGATACGCAGTATTTT.

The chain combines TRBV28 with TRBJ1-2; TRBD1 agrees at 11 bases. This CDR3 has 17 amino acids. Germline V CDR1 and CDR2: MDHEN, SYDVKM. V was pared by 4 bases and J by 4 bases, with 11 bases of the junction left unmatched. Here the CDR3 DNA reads TGTGCCAGCAGTTCCATACTACAGGGACAGGGGGTCTATGGCTACACCTTC. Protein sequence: CASSSILQGQGVYGYTF.